The rows below give T cell receptor beta chains drawn from one sample of a study of cytomegalovirus exposure and HLA in healthy donors. The repertoire was sequenced with immunoSEQ multiplex PCR; TCRdb's copy has only in-frame clones and lacks some. In all, the sample yields 60,000 to 100,000 clones. The sequenced sample was PBMCs. The receptors were sampled from a young man in good health and CMV-seronegative. Both conserved end residues are part of each CDR3. A D gene is named only where the DNA matches it firmly.

v_call	cdr3_length	j_call	d_call	cdr3_nt	cdr3_aa
TRBV5-1	13	TRBJ1-1	NA	TGCGCCAGCAGCTTGTCTCTGAACACTGAAGCTTTCTTT	CASSLSLNTEAFF
TRBV7-2	15	TRBJ2-1	NA	TGTGCCAGCCTTCGGAGACGGGACTCCTACAATGAGCAGTTCTTC	CASLRRRDSYNEQFF
TRBV4-1	15	TRBJ1-5	TRBD1	TGCGCCAGCGCTCGGGCGGGACAGACTAATCAGCCCCAGCATTTT	CASARAGQTNQPQHF
TRBV7-2	16	TRBJ2-1	NA	TGTGCCAGCAGCCCCCCGGGCGGGCGGGACTACAATGAGCAGTTCTTC	CASSPPGGRDYNEQFF
TRBV10-3	15	TRBJ2-3	TRBD1	TGTGCCATCACCCGGACAGGGGTGGGCACAGATACGCAGTATTTT	CAITRTGVGTDTQYF
TRBV5-6	13	TRBJ2-1	NA	TGTGCCAGCACTGTAGATCCGAGAGTTGAGCAGTTCTTC	CASTVDPRVEQFF
TRBV5-1	16	TRBJ2-2	NA	TGCGCCAGCAGCTTCGGCGGGTCCTGGAACACCGGGGAGCTGTTTTTT	CASSFGGSWNTGELFF
TRBV7-9	14	TRBJ2-5	NA	TGTGCCAGCAGCTTAAGGGCAGGGCAAGAGACCCAGTACTTC	CASSLRAGQETQYF
TRBV5-1	17	TRBJ1-6	TRBD1	TGCGCCAGCAGCTTACGACAGGGAATTCGGAATAATTCACCCCTCCACTTT	CASSLRQGIRNNSPLHF
TRBV28	14	TRBJ2-4	NA	TGTGCCAGCACCTTACCCCGGGCCAAAAACATTCAGTACTTC	CASTLPRAKNIQYF
TRBV6-1	17	TRBJ1-5	NA	TGTGCCAGCAGTGGGACAATTTTCCCAAATAGCAATCAGCCCCAGCATTTT	CASSGTIFPNSNQPQHF
TRBV6-5	14	TRBJ2-7	NA	TGTGCCAGCACCCGAATGGCAGGACTCTACGAGCAGTACTTC	CASTRMAGLYEQYF
TRBV28	14	TRBJ2-4	TRBD1	TGTGCCAGCAGTACTGGGACAGAACCAAACATTCAGTACTTC	CASSTGTEPNIQYF
TRBV5-1	14	TRBJ2-7	NA	TGCGCCAGCAGCTTTAGGGACAAGGGCTACGAGCAGTACTTC	CASSFRDKGYEQYF
TRBV10-3	16	TRBJ2-5	NA	TGTGCCATCAGTGAGTCGCAGGGGTTCTACCAAGAGACCCAGTACTTC	CAISESQGFYQETQYF
TRBV7-3	14	TRBJ2-5	TRBD1	TGTGCCAGCAGCTTATTAGGGGGCGACGAGACCCAGTACTTC	CASSLLGGDETQYF
TRBV5-1	16	TRBJ2-2	NA	TGCGCCAGCAGCTTGTTTGGGACACCGAACACCGGGGAGCTGTTTTTT	CASSLFGTPNTGELFF
TRBV5-1	14	TRBJ2-3	TRBD2	TGCGCCAGCAGCTTGGCCAGCGGGAGTGATACGCAGTATTTT	CASSLASGSDTQYF
TRBV13	12	TRBJ1-1	NA	TGTGCCAGCAGCTCCGACAGGATTGAAGCTTTCTTT	CASSSDRIEAFF
TRBV4-1	14	TRBJ1-6	NA	TGCGCCAGCAGCCAGGGGCCCGTGAATTCACCCCTCCACTTT	CASSQGPVNSPLHF
TRBV6-5	14	TRBJ1-2	NA	TGTGCCACGGGGAGGGCGGGCCAAATCTATGGCTACACCTTC	CATGRAGQIYGYTF
TRBV7-9	14	TRBJ2-7	NA	TGTGCCAGCAGCACCCTTCTTCAGACCTACGAGCAGTACTTC	CASSTLLQTYEQYF
TRBV19	15	TRBJ2-5	NA	TGTGCCAGTAGTATTCTTCGGGGGGCAGGAGAGACCCAGTACTTC	CASSILRGAGETQYF
TRBV27	14	TRBJ1-5	NA	TGTGCCAGCAGTTTTCTGAGTAGCAATCAGCCCCAGCATTTT	CASSFLSSNQPQHF
TRBV28	13	TRBJ1-5	NA	TGTGCCAGCAGGGTCAGTTCCAATCAGCCCCAGCATTTT	CASRVSSNQPQHF
TRBV15	14	TRBJ1-5	NA	TGTGCCACCAGCAACTCCAACAGGGCCGGGCCCCAGCATTTT	CATSNSNRAGPQHF
TRBV2	12	TRBJ1-1	TRBD1	TGTGCCCCCAGGGGGTCCGGTACTGAAGCTTTCTTT	CAPRGSGTEAFF
TRBV4-1	15	TRBJ2-1	TRBD2	TGCGCCAGCAGCCAAGGGGGCGGGAGGAGCAATGAGCAGTTCTTC	CASSQGGGRSNEQFF
TRBV19	14	TRBJ2-7	TRBD1	TGTGCCAGTAGTCCCTCGGACAGGGACGACGAGCAGTACTTC	CASSPSDRDDEQYF
TRBV4-1	17	TRBJ2-3	TRBD2	TGCGCCAGCAGCCCCCCGGCCCGACTAGCGGGAGTGGATACGCAGTATTTT	CASSPPARLAGVDTQYF
TRBV6-4	17	TRBJ2-3	TRBD1	TGTGCCAGCAGTGACCATTCGACAGGGGGAGGTGCAGATACGCAGTATTTT	CASSDHSTGGGADTQYF
TRBV4-1	19	TRBJ1-4	NA	TGCGCCAGCAGCCAGGGGTGGGGGAGGCTTCTTGGGGTGAATGAAAAACTGTTTTTT	CASSQGWGRLLGVNEKLFF
TRBV9	16	TRBJ1-4	NA	TGTGCCAGCAGCGTAGAGGTTGGGGGAGGGGATGAAAAACTGTTTTTT	CASSVEVGGGDEKLFF
TRBV7-2	15	TRBJ1-1	NA	TGTGCCAGCAGCTTAGTCATAGGGGTTAACACTGAAGCTTTCTTT	CASSLVIGVNTEAFF
TRBV5-1	14	TRBJ1-3	TRBD1	TGCGCCAGCAGCTCGACAGGGGCTGGAAACACCATATATTTT	CASSSTGAGNTIYF
TRBV27	13	TRBJ2-7	NA	TGTGCCAGCCGGGCTAGCACCTCCTACGAGCAGTACTTC	CASRASTSYEQYF
TRBV19	15	TRBJ2-1	TRBD2	TGTGCCAGTAGTATAGGCCTAGCGGCCAATAATGAGCAGTTCTTC	CASSIGLAANNEQFF
TRBV2	14	TRBJ1-1	NA	TGTGCCAGCAGTACTCAGGGTAGAGGCACTGAAGCTTTCTTT	CASSTQGRGTEAFF
TRBV5-1	15	TRBJ1-3	TRBD1	TGCGCCAGCAGGCCGGGACAGGGAGCTGGAAACACCATATATTTT	CASRPGQGAGNTIYF
TRBV5-1	13	TRBJ1-2	TRBD1	TGCGCCAGCAGCTCCACAGGGGTAGGAGGCTACACCTTC	CASSSTGVGGYTF
TRBV5-4	15	TRBJ2-5	TRBD2	TGTGCCAGCAGCTTGGATGGACTAGTGAAAGAGACCCAGTACTTC	CASSLDGLVKETQYF
TRBV28	15	TRBJ2-1	TRBD2	TGTGCCAGCAGTTTACGGGGGGGGGCCCACAATGAGCAGTTCTTC	CASSLRGGAHNEQFF
TRBV9	17	TRBJ2-7	NA	TGTGCCAGCAGCGTAGAGGGGCGGCCCCAGCTTAGCCACGAGCAGTACTTC	CASSVEGRPQLSHEQYF
TRBV11-3	13	TRBJ1-1	TRBD1	TGTGCCAGCTCCCGAGGTCAGGGGGTGGGAGCTTTCTTT	CASSRGQGVGAFF
TRBV25-1	14	TRBJ1-6	NA	TGTGCCAGCAGTGGGAAGGCGGGGCCTTCACCCCTCCACTTT	CASSGKAGPSPLHF
TRBV6-5	13	TRBJ2-7	TRBD2	TGTGCCAGCACCCCACTAGCGGGGGGTGAGCAGTACTTC	CASTPLAGGEQYF
TRBV18	14	TRBJ2-7	NA	TGTGCCAGCTCACCCCCAGGGGGGCTGTACGAGCAGTACTTC	CASSPPGGLYEQYF
TRBV11-3	16	TRBJ2-3	TRBD1	TGTGCCAGCAGCTTAGAGATCACAGGGGAAACAGATACGCAGTATTTT	CASSLEITGETDTQYF
TRBV4-2	16	TRBJ2-7	TRBD1	TGTGCCAGCAGCCAAGAGGTTTCCGGACAGGGGTCCGAGCAGTACTTC	CASSQEVSGQGSEQYF
TRBV4-3	14	TRBJ1-2	NA	TGCGCCAGCAGCCAAGATACGGCAGGCCGGGGCTACACCTTC	CASSQDTAGRGYTF
TRBV18	14	TRBJ1-1	NA	TGTGCCAGCTCCCTTACCGGTTTGAACACTGAAGCTTTCTTT	CASSLTGLNTEAFF
TRBV5-6	14	TRBJ2-7	TRBD1	TGTGCCAGCAGCTTCCGGGACAGCCACTACGAGCAGTACTTC	CASSFRDSHYEQYF
TRBV28	13	TRBJ2-1	NA	TGTGCCAGCAGTAAGACTAACGACAATGAGCAGTTCTTC	CASSKTNDNEQFF
TRBV9	14	TRBJ1-1	NA	TGTGCCAGCAGCGTAGTTCCAGGAAACACTGAAGCTTTCTTT	CASSVVPGNTEAFF
TRBV4-2	15	TRBJ2-7	NA	TGTGCCAGCAGCCAGGCAGCGACGAGCTCCTACGAGCAGTACTTC	CASSQAATSSYEQYF